Shown below are 12 T cell receptor beta chains from a single sample sequenced in a study of blood T cell repertoires in COVID-19. The method was immunoSEQ multiplex PCR; TCRdb's version includes in-frame clones alone and lacks a portion of them. This table holds approximately 72,000 clones, less than 90% found once. Sequencing was done on a sample of peripheral blood. These receptors all stem from a woman older than 75 with acute or convalescent COVID-19.

Here the CDR3 DNA reads TGTGCCAGTAGTATTAGTCCGGAGAGTGGAAAACTGTTTTTT. Its protein is CASSISPESGKLFF. The chain joins TRBV19 to TRBJ1-4; D unresolved. Germline V gives CDR1 LNHDA, CDR2 SQIVND (reference sequence). The CDR3 extends over 14 amino acids. Trimming cost V 3 bases and J 10 bases, with 15 bases left between them.

This clone was counted a single time. The rearrangement links TRBV6-6 to TRBJ1-5; perhaps TRBD1 as D (6 bases). V lost 8 bases, J lost 4 bases, and 15 bases lay in between. CDR1 and CDR2 from the germline V gene are MNHNY and SVGAGI (reference sequence). This CDR3 is built from 14 residues. The CDR3, as DNA: TGTGCCAGCTTTCACCAAGGACAGAATCAGCCCCAGCATTTT. Protein sequence: CASFHQGQNQPQHF.

The rearrangement joins TRBV27 to TRBJ1-2; D unresolved. With 0 bases removed from V and 8 bases from J, the gap between germline ends came to 7 bases. The CDR3 runs 12 residues. The V gene's germline CDR1 is MNHEY and CDR2 SMNVEV (reference sequence). CDR3 loop: CASSLSGVGYTF. Written as DNA, the CDR3 is TGTGCCAGCAGTTTATCCGGGGTGGGCTACACCTTC.

This chain joins TRBV30 and TRBJ1-2, with D possibly being TRBD1 (5 bases). The CDR3 length is 15 residues. Germline CDR1 is GTSNPN and CDR2 is SVGIG (reference sequence). V lost 0 bases, J lost 2 bases, and 13 bases lay in between. The CDR3: CAWSVRRGGNYGYTF. In nucleotides, the CDR3 is TGTGCCTGGAGTGTACGTAGGGGTGGAAACTATGGCTACACCTTC.

The chain couples TRBV7-2 to TRBJ2-7; 15 nucleotides align to TRBD2. The CDR3 spans 16 residues. In germline, CDR1 is SGHTA, CDR2 FQGNSA. V shed 4 bases, J shed 7 bases, and the junction held 8 bases outside the gene matches. The CDR3 sequence: CASSSGLAGGFREQYF. In DNA, the CDR3 is TGTGCCAGCAGCTCCGGACTAGCGGGAGGGTTTCGGGAGCAGTACTTC.

This clone showed up just a few times. The J gene is TRBJ2-2, the V gene TRBV3-1 (or the pseudogene TRBV3-2); D remains ambiguous. Germline CDR1 reads LGHDT; CDR2 reads YNNKEL (reference sequence). The CDR3 has 13 amino acids. V was shortened by 6 bases and J by 1 base, with 6 bases between the two germline ends. The CDR3 loop is CASRRENTGELFF. CDR3 in DNA: TGTGCCAGCAGGAGAGAGAACACCGGGGAGCTGTTTTTT.

The CDR3 loop is CASSDRVNYGYTF. CDR3 sequence (DNA): TGTGCCAGCAGCGACAGGGTTAACTATGGCTACACCTTC. V and J are TRBV25-1 and TRBJ1-2, with 7 bases that match TRBD1. Trimming at V came to 6 bases and at J to 1 base, leaving 2 bases not matched to a gene. Germline lookup yields CDR1 MGHDK and CDR2 SYGVNS. The CDR3 has 13 residues.

The rearrangement links TRBV18 to TRBJ1-4; D might be TRBD1 (5 bases). This CDR3 is built from 14 residues. The germline V gene has CDR1 KGHSH and CDR2 LQKENI. The V and J ends lost 3 bases and 8 bases respectively, with 13 bases between them. CDR3 region: CASSPQGGNEKLFF. The CDR3 DNA sequence: TGTGCCAGCTCACCCCAGGGTGGAAACGAAAAACTGTTTTTT.

This chain joins TRBV27 and TRBJ2-7, with 13 positions matching TRBD2. Germline V lookup: CDR1 MNHEY, CDR2 SMNVEV (reference sequence). Losses at the gene ends were 3 bases for V and 7 bases for J; bases not matched to a gene: 15. CDR3 length: 18 residues. CDR3 nucleotide sequence: TGTGCCAGCAGTTTTTTTGGGGTGACTAGCGGGAGGTCGGGTGAGCAGTACTTC. Protein: CASSFFGVTSGRSGEQYF.

This chain connects TRBV2 to TRBJ2-2, with 9 bases aligning to TRBD1. This CDR3 region has 15 residues. J was trimmed by 8 bases and V by 5 bases; bases with no gene match: 9. Germline V CDR1 and CDR2: SNHLY, FYNNEI. CDR3 loop: CASSQDRGFIGELFF. The CDR3 DNA reads TGTGCCAGCAGTCAGGACAGGGGTTTTATAGGGGAGCTGTTTTTT.

The rearrangement joins TRBV12-3 or TRBV12-4 to TRBJ2-1; TRBD2 might be the D (7 bases). The CDR3 is 13 amino acids. The CDR3 nucleotides are TGTGCTGACGGGGGGCCCCTCAACAATGAGCAGTTCTTC. Translating it yields CADGGPLNNEQFF.

The gene calls are TRBV4-1 and TRBJ1-5; 7 positions agree with TRBD1. V dropped 1 base and J dropped 6; count of bases not matched to a gene: 18. Germline V gene data show CDR1 as MGHRA and CDR2 as YSYEKL. The CDR3 consists of 19 residues. The CDR3 DNA is TGCGCCAGCAGCCAAGGTCTGGACGTGGGACAGCGGGTCGGTCAGCCCCAGCATTTT. Translating gives CASSQGLDVGQRVGQPQHF.